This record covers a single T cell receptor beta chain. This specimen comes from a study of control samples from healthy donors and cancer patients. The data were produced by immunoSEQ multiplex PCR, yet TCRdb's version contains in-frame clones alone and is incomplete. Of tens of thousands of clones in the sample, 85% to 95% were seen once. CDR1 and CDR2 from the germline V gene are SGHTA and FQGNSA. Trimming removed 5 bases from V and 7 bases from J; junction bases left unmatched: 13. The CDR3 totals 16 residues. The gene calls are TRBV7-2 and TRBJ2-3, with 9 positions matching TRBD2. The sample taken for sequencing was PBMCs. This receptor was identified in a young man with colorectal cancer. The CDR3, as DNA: TGTGCCAGCAGCCCTACCGGGACTAGCAGGGAGTATACGCAGTATTTT. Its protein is CASSPTGTSREYTQYF. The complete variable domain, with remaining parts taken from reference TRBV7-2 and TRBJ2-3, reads GAGVSQSPSNKVTEKGKDVELRCDPISGHTALYWYRQSLGQGLEFLIYFQGNSAPDKSGLPSDRFSAERTGGSVSTLTIQRTQQEDSAVYLCASSPTGTSREYTQYFGPGTRLTVL.